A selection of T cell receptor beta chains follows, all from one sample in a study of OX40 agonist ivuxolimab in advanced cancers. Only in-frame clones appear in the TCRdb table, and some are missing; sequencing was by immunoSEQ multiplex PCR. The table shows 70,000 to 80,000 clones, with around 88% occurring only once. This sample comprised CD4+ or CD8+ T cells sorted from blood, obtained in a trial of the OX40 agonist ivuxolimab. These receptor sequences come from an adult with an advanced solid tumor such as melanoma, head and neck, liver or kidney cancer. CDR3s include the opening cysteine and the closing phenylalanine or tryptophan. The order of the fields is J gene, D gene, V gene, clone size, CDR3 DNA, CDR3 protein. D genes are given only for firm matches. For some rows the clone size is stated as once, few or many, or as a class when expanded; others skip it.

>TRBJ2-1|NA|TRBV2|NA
TGTGCCAGCAGTGAACCCCCCCTCGGGGGGTTCTTC
CASSEPPLGGFF
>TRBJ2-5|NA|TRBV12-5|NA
TGTGCTAGTGGTTCAGACAGGTCCCAGTACTTC
CASGSDRSQYF
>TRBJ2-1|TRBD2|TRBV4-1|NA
TGCGCCAGCAGCCCTCTTTGGACTAGCGGGGGCGATGAGCAGTTCTTC
CASSPLWTSGGDEQFF
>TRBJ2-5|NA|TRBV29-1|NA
TGCAGCGTAGGGCTCTCGGAAGAGACCCAGTACTTC
CSVGLSEETQYF
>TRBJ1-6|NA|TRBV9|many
TGTGCCAGCAGCGTACAGAATAATTCACCCCTCCACTTT
CASSVQNNSPLHF
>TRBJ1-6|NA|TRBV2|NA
TGTGCCAGCAGTGAAGCCAGGGTTAATTCACCCCTCCACTTT
CASSEARVNSPLHF
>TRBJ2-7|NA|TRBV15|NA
TGTGCCACCAGCAACAGGGAGTCCTACGAGCAGTACTTC
CATSNRESYEQYF
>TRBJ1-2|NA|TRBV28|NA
TGTGCCAGCACACAGTCGTATGGCTACACCTTC
CASTQSYGYTF
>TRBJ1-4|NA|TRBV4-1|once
TGCGCCAGCAGCCAACAGTTGGTTGCTAATGAAAAACTGTTTTTT
CASSQQLVANEKLFF
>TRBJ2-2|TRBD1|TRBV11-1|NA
TGTGCCAGCAGCCGGGGACAGGGGTCCGGGGAGCTGTTTTTT
CASSRGQGSGELFF